Each of the 6 T cell receptor beta chains below was sequenced from the same sample in a study of blood T cell repertoires in COVID-19. Clones were read by immunoSEQ multiplex PCR, and TCRdb kept only the in-frame ones, dropping some. Here the sample spans fewer than 250,000 clones, approximately 90% being singletons. Sequenced input: PBMCs or T cells enriched from blood (not recorded which). These receptors were collected from a woman aged 25 to 45 with acute COVID-19.

The chain has TRBV11-3 and TRBJ2-3; D is possibly TRBD2 (6 bases). Trimming cost V 6 bases and J 8 bases, with 21 bases left between them. The germline gives CDR1 SGHNT, CDR2 YENEEA. CDR3 length equals 15 residues. The chain's CDR3 is CASSSADGGLGTQYF. The CDR3 nucleotides read TGTGCCAGCAGTTCTGCTGACGGGGGTCTTGGTACGCAGTATTTT. Filled out from reference TRBV11-3 and TRBJ2-3, the complete variable domain reads EAGVVQSPRYKIIEKKQPVAFWCNPISGHNTLYWYLQNLGQGPELLIRYENEEAVDDSQLPKDRFSAERLKGVDSTLKIQPAELGDSAVYLCASSSADGGLGTQYFGPGTRLTVL.

The chain joins TRBV30 to TRBJ1-3; D not resolved. Germline loops: CDR1 GTSNPN, CDR2 SVGIG (reference sequence). Trimming removed 4 bases from V and 0 bases from J, with 13 bases in between. The CDR3 covers 15 residues. CDR3 residues: CAWIPRLSSGNTIYF. In DNA form, the CDR3 reads TGTGCCTGGATCCCCCGCCTGAGCTCTGGAAACACCATATATTTT.

V gene TRBV4-3 combines with J gene TRBJ1-6, with TRBD1 matching 8 bases. Trimming cost V 1 base and J 5 bases; bases outside gene matches: 7. Germline V lookup: CDR1 LGHNA, CDR2 YSLEER. CDR3 length equals 17 residues. DNA of the CDR3: TGCGCCAGCAGCCAAGTGACAGGGGTACTAGATAATTCACCCCTCCACTTT. As protein: CASSQVTGVLDNSPLHF.

The CDR3: CASGLTGGRGYGYTF. DNA of the CDR3: TGTGCTAGTGGTTTGACGGGGGGTCGGGGCTATGGCTACACCTTC. The chain carries TRBV12-5 and TRBJ1-2; D might be TRBD1 (5 bases). The CDR3 consists of 15 residues. V lost 2 bases to trimming and J lost 4 bases, with 14 bases between them. In germline, CDR1 is LGHNT, CDR2 FRNRAP.

The chain couples TRBV4-1 to TRBJ1-3, with 10 bases identical to TRBD1. CDR1 and CDR2 from the germline V gene are MGHRA and YSYEKL. The CDR3 runs to 16 residues. Trimming removed 0 bases from V and 7 bases from J; junction bases left unmatched: 6. As DNA, the CDR3 is TGCGCCAGCAGCCAAGATGGGGACAGGGGTAGGAACACCATATATTTT. It codes for CASSQDGDRGRNTIYF.

The chain is built from TRBV19 and TRBJ1-1, with D possibly TRBD1 on 5 matching bases. The CDR3 extends over 15 amino acids. CDR1 and CDR2 from the germline V gene are LNHDA and SQIVND (reference sequence). V shed 5 bases and J shed 0 bases, with 13 bases lying between them. The CDR3 DNA reads TGTGCCAGTAGTTTCTCGACAGACATGAACACTGAAGCTTTCTTT. It encodes CASSFSTDMNTEAFF.